This entry features one TCR beta chain sequence. Its antigen remains unidentified. This sample stems from a study of T cell repertoires in cytomegalovirus infection. V lost 6 bases, J lost 3 bases, and 4 bases stayed unmatched. This CDR3 spans 14 amino acids. From germline, CDR1 is MNHEY and CDR2 SVGEGT. TCRdb redid the calling of the reads with MiXCR, one entry per CDR3 protein. The table has hundreds of thousands of distinct CDR3 sequences, around 35% seen once. The receptor was isolated from a human donor in good health (CMV status not recorded). Some clones in this sample may be carry-over from other donors' samples. V gene TRBV6-2 or TRBV6-3 combines with J gene TRBJ1-5, with TRBD1 identical over 8 bases. The specimen was cultured PBMCs, collected from culture after CMV antigen stimulation. The CDR3 sequence is CASSLQGVNQPQHF. CDR3 in DNA: TGTGCCAGCAGCTTACAGGGGGTCAATCAGCCCCAGCATTTT.